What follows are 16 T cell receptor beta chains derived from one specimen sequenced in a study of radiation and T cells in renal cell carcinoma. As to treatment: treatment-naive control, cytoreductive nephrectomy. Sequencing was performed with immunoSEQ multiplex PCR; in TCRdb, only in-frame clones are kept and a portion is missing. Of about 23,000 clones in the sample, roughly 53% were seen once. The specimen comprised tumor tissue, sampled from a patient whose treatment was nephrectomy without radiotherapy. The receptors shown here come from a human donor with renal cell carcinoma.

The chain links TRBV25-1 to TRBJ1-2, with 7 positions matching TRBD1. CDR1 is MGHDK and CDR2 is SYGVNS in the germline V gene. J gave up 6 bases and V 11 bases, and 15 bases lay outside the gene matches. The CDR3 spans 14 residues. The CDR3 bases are TGTGCCTCTCTCGGGAGGGGGCCTGGGGATGGCTACACCTTC. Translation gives CASLGRGPGDGYTF.

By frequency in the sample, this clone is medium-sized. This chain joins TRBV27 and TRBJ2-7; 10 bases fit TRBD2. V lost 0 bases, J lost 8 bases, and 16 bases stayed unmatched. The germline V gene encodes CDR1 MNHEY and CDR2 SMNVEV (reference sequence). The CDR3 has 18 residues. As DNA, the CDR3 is TGTGCCAGCAGTTTATCCCCCGGTACTAGCGGGGAGGGCCGTCAGCAGTACTTC. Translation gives CASSLSPGTSGEGRQQYF.

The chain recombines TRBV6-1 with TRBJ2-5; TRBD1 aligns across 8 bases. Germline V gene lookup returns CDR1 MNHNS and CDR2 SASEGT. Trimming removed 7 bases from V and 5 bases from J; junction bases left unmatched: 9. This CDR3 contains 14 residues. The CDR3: CASTLGQAGETQYF. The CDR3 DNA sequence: TGTGCCAGCACCTTGGGACAGGCAGGCGAGACCCAGTACTTC.

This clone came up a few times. CDR3 protein: CASSLGGTVKNTEAFF. The CDR3 DNA follows: TGTGCCAGCAGCTTAGGTGGGACGGTCAAGAACACTGAAGCTTTCTTT. The rearrangement uses TRBV7-9 and TRBJ1-1; TRBD1 might be the D (5 bases). V was shortened by 1 base and J by 1 base, with 13 bases between the two germline ends. From germline, CDR1 is SEHNR and CDR2 FQNEAQ (reference sequence). The CDR3 is made up of 16 amino acids.

CDR3 region: CASSYDRGHEQFF. As DNA, the CDR3 is TGTGCCAGCAGTTACGACAGGGGCCATGAGCAGTTCTTC. V is TRBV6-5 and J is TRBJ2-1, with 8 bases that match TRBD1. The CDR3 totals 13 residues. The V gene's germline CDR1 is MNHEY and CDR2 SVGAGI. V lost 2 bases, J lost 8 bases, and 2 bases stayed unmatched.

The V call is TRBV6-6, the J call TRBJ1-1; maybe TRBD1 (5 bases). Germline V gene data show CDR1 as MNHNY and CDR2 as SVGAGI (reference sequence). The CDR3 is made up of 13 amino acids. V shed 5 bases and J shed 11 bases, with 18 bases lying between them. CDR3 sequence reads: CASSRTRRDVAFF. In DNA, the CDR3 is TGTGCCAGCAGTCGGACACGGCGAGATGTGGCTTTCTTT.

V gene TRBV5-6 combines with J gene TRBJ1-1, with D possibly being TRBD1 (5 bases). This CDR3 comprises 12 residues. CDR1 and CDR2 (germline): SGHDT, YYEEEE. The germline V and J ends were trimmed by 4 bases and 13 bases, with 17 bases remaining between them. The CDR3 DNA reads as TGTGCCAGCAGCGCGCCAGGCAGGGAGCATTTCTTT. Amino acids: CASSAPGREHFF.

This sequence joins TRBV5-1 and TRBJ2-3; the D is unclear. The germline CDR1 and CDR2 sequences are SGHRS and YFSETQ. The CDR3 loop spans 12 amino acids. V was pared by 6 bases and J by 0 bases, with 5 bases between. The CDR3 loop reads CASKESTDTQYF. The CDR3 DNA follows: TGCGCCAGCAAGGAGAGCACAGATACGCAGTATTTT.

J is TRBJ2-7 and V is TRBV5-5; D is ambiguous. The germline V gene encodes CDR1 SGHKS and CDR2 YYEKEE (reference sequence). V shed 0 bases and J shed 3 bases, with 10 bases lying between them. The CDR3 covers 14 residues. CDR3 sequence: CASSLVTSYYEQYF. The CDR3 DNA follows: TGTGCCAGCAGCTTGGTTACAAGCTACTACGAGCAGTACTTC.

CDR3 loop: CASSLTDRGPNSPLHF. The CDR3 coding sequence is TGCGCCAGCAGCTTGACCGACAGGGGCCCTAATTCACCCCTCCACTTT. The chain combines TRBV5-1 with TRBJ1-6; 8 bases are shared with TRBD1. Germline V gives CDR1 SGHRS, CDR2 YFSETQ. The CDR3 totals 16 residues. V dropped 1 base and J dropped 6; count of bases not matched to a gene: 6.

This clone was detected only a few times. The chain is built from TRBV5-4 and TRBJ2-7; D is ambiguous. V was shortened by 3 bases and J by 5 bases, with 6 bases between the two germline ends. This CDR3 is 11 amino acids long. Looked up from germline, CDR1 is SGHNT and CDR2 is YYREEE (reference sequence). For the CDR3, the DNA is TGTGCCAGCAGCTCGGGCCACGAGCAGTACTTC. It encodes CASSSGHEQYF.

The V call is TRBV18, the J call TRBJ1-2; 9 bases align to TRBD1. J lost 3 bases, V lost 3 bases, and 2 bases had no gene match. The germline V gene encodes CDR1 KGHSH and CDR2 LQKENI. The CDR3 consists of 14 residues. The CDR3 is CASSPGQGYYGYTF. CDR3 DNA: TGTGCCAGCTCACCCGGACAGGGGTACTATGGCTACACCTTC.

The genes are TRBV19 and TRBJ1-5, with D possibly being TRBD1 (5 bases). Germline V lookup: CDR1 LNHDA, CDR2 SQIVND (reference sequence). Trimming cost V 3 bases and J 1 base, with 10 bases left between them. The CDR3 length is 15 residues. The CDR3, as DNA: TGTGCCAGTAGTATGGGTCAGGGAAGCAATCAGCCCCAGCATTTT. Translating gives CASSMGQGSNQPQHF.

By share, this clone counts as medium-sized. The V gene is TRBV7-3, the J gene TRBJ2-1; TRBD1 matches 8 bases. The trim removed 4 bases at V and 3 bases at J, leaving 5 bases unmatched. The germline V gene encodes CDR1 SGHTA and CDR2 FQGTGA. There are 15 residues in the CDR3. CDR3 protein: CASSSAGTGYNEQFF. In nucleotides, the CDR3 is TGTGCCAGCAGCTCCGCAGGGACAGGCTACAATGAGCAGTTCTTC.

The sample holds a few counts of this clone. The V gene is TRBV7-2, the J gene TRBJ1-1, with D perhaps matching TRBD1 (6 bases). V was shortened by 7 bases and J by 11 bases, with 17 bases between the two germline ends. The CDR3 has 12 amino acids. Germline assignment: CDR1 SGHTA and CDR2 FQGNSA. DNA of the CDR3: TGTGCCAGCACCCATTCACAGGGACACGCTTTCTTT. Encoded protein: CASTHSQGHAFF. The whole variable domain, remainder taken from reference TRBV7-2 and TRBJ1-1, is GAGVSQSPSNKVTEKGKDVELRCDPISGHTALYWYRQSLGQGLEFLIYFQGNSAPDKSGLPSDRFSAERTGGSVSTLTIQRTQQEDSAVYLCASTHSQGHAFFGQGTRLTVV.

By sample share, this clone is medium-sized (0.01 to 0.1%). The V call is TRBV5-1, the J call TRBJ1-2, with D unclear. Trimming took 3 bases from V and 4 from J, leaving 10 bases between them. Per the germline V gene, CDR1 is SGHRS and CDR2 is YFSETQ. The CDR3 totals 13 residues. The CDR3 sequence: CASSSEGSYGYTF. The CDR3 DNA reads TGCGCCAGCAGCTCGGAGGGCAGCTATGGCTACACCTTC.